This passage covers 3 T cell receptor beta chains from one sample sequenced in a study of blood T cell repertoires in COVID-19. The method was immunoSEQ multiplex PCR; TCRdb's version includes in-frame clones alone and lacks a portion of them. The table has fewer than 350,000 clones, about 85% seen once. Sequenced input: PBMCs or T cells enriched from blood (not recorded which). The receptor source for this set is a woman in her 30s who had been exposed to COVID-19.

This chain connects TRBV12-3 or TRBV12-4 to TRBJ1-1; D is uncertain. The CDR3 consists of 13 residues. Trimming cost V 5 bases and J 4 bases, with 11 bases left between them. The CDR3, as DNA: TGTGCCAGCAGTCCTCGGAGGCCCACTGAAGCTTTCTTT. This translates into CASSPRRPTEAFF.

This sequence joins TRBV11-2 and TRBJ1-5, with 8 bases aligning to TRBD1. The CDR3 totals 15 residues. V gave up 0 bases and J gave up 12 bases; unmatched junction bases: 10. In germline, CDR1 is SGHAT, CDR2 FQNNGV. Here the CDR3 reads CASSLEQGAGWVQHF. CDR3 bases: TGTGCCAGCAGCTTAGAGCAGGGGGCCGGTTGGGTCCAGCATTTT.

The V gene is TRBV7-2, the J gene TRBJ2-3, with D possibly being TRBD1 (6 bases). The CDR3 runs 14 residues. CDR1 SGHTA and CDR2 FQGNSA come from the germline V gene. Trimming shortened V by 2 bases and J by 3 bases, and 9 bases separated the two germline ends. The CDR3 loop is CASSLWQGTDTQYF. Written as DNA, the CDR3 is TGTGCCAGCAGCTTATGGCAGGGGACAGATACGCAGTATTTT.